This is a list of T cell receptor beta chains from one sample in a study of cytomegalovirus exposure and HLA in healthy donors. Sequencing used immunoSEQ multiplex PCR; TCRdb keeps in-frame clones, though not all of them. Found here are tens of thousands of clones, 81% of them singletons; the top ten hold over 9%. Sequenced input: PBMCs. The receptors here all came from a human donor in good health. Each CDR3 is given with its conserved first and last residue. D genes are given only for firm matches. Rows give clone size only sometimes, using once, few, many, or a class for an expanded clone.

J gene | D gene | clone size | V gene | CDR3 DNA | CDR3 protein
TRBJ2-3 | - | once | TRBV27 | TGTGCCAGCACAGGGGCGGTCGCAGATACGCAGTATTTT | CASTGAVADTQYF
TRBJ1-2 | - | - | TRBV6-1 | TGTGCCAGCAGTGGACAAGTCTATGGCTACACCTTC | CASSGQVYGYTF
TRBJ2-3 | TRBD2 | - | TRBV7-2 | TGTGCCAGCAGCCGAGGACTAGCGGGAATAAACTCAGATACGCAGTATTTT | CASSRGLAGINSDTQYF
TRBJ2-1 | - | - | TRBV6-6 | TGTGCCAGCAGTTACGGGGACTATGAGCAGTTCTTC | CASSYGDYEQFF
TRBJ2-1 | - | - | TRBV6-5 | TGTGCCAGCACCGGGACTTTTCGTGTTGAGCAGTTCTTC | CASTGTFRVEQFF
TRBJ2-2 | TRBD2 | few | TRBV28 | TGTGCCAGCAGTTTACAGGGACTAGCTCCCACCGGGGAGCTGTTTTTT | CASSLQGLAPTGELFF
TRBJ2-7 | TRBD2 | - | TRBV9 | TGTGCCAGCAGCTTCCGGGGGGGCTACGAGCAGTACTTC | CASSFRGGYEQYF
TRBJ2-3 | TRBD2 | - | TRBV9 | TGTGCCAGCAGCGTAGCGGGAGGCTTCACAGATACGCAGTATTTT | CASSVAGGFTDTQYF
TRBJ2-1 | TRBD2 | - | TRBV4-3 | TGCGCCAGCAGCCAAGACCTGCCACGGGGGGGCTCCTACAATGAGCAGTTCTTC | CASSQDLPRGGSYNEQFF
TRBJ1-1 | TRBD1 | - | TRBV12-5 | TGTGCTAGTGGAAAGGGGGCTCTAACTGAAGCTTTCTTT | CASGKGALTEAFF
TRBJ1-4 | TRBD1 | - | TRBV7-2 | TGTGCCAGCAGCTTAGACAGGGGGCGTGAAAAACTGTTTTTT | CASSLDRGREKLFF
TRBJ2-4 | TRBD2 | - | TRBV28 | TGTGCGTCATTCGGCGGGAGGAGGGGCATTCAGTACTTC | CASFGGRRGIQYF
TRBJ2-5 | TRBD2 | - | TRBV30 | TGTGCCTGGGAGGGACTAGCGGGAGAGACCCAGTACTTC | CAWEGLAGETQYF
TRBJ2-5 | TRBD1 | - | TRBV11-1 | TGTGCCAGCAGCCGACGCTCGGGACAGGGGGGATTAGAGACCCAGTACTTC | CASSRRSGQGGLETQYF
TRBJ2-1 | TRBD2 | - | TRBV11-2 | TGTGCCAGCAGCTTAGTAGCGGGGGGGTTGCAGTTCTTC | CASSLVAGGLQFF
TRBJ1-1 | TRBD1 | - | TRBV4-1 | TGCGCCAGCAGCCAAGTGGGACAGGTATTT | CASSQVGQVF
TRBJ1-2 | TRBD1 | - | TRBV7-2 | TGTGCCAGCAGCTACCGGGACAGGGGACCCTATGGCTACACCTTC | CASSYRDRGPYGYTF
TRBJ2-5 | - | - | TRBV14 | TGTGCCAGCAGCCAAGAGAGGATCGGCGAGACCCAGTACTTC | CASSQERIGETQYF
TRBJ2-3 | - | - | TRBV9 | TGTGCCAGCAGCCCCCAAGCGGCAGATACGCAGTATTTT | CASSPQAADTQYF
TRBJ2-1 | TRBD2 | few | TRBV7-2 | TGTGCCAGCAGCTTAGCGCCCGGGACTAGCGGGGGATACAATGAGCAGTTCTTC | CASSLAPGTSGGYNEQFF
TRBJ2-2 | - | once | TRBV9 | TGTGCCAGCAGCGTAGATCTGAACACCGGGGAGCTGTTTTTT | CASSVDLNTGELFF
TRBJ2-1 | TRBD2 | - | TRBV5-6 | TGTGCCAGCAGCTCACTAGCGGGATCCGGAGTTTCCCGACTTAATGAGCAGTTCTTC | CASSSLAGSGVSRLNEQFF
TRBJ2-3 | TRBD2 | few | TRBV7-3 | TGTGCCAGAACTAGCGGGGGTACAGATACGCAGTATTTT | CARTSGGTDTQYF
TRBJ2-2 | - | - | TRBV7-8 | TGTGCCAGCAGCCCCAACAGGGAACACGGGGAGCTGTTTTTT | CASSPNREHGELFF
TRBJ2-7 | - | - | TRBV29-1 | TGCAGCGTTGAAGAGCGGGGCAACTACGAGCAGTACTTC | CSVEERGNYEQYF
TRBJ2-2 | - | - | TRBV5-1 | TGCGCCAGCAGTTGGGCAGGGAACACCGGGGAGCTGTTTTTT | CASSWAGNTGELFF
TRBJ1-1 | TRBD1 | - | TRBV30 | TGTGCCCGCCTGGACAGGGGGCACACTGAAGCTTTCTTT | CARLDRGHTEAFF
TRBJ2-5 | TRBD2 | - | TRBV7-2 | TGTGCCAGCAGCTTAGGGACTAGCGGGGGGCAAGAGACCCAGTACTTC | CASSLGTSGGQETQYF